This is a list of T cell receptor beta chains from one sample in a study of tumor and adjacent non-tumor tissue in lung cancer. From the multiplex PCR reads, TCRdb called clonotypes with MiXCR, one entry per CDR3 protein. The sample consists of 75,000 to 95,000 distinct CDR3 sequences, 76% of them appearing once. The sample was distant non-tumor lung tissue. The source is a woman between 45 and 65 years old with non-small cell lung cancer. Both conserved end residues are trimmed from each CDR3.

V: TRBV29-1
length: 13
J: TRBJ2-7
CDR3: SVMTGGGLSYDQY

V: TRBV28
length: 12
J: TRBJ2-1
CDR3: ASVDRGHRSEQF

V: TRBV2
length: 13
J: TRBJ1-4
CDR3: ASTESGQAFEKLF

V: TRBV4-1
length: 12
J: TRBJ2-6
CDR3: ASCQYSGANVPT

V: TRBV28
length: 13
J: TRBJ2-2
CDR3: ASSFRDRGTGELY

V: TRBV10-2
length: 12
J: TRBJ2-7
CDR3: ASSDGWGYYEQY

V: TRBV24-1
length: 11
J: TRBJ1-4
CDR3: ATQGQVAEKLF

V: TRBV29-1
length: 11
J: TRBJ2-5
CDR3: SVEVGAGETQY

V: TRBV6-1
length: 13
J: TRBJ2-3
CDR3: ASSILTRTSDMQY

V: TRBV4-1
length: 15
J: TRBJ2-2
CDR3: ASSQDGRGFNTGELF

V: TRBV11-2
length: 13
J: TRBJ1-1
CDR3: ASSLKPGPNTEAF

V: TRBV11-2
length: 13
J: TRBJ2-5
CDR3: ASSLGTSGKETQH

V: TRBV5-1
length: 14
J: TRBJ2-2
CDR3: ASSLVGLGGAGELF

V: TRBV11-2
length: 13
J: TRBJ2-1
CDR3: ASSFEYGGWHEQF

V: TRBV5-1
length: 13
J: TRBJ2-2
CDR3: ASNKGIGVTGELF

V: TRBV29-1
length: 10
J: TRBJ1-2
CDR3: SAKKQNYGYT

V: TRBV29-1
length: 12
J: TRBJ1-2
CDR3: SVETGERAYGYT

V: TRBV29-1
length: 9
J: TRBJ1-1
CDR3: SVEVETEAF

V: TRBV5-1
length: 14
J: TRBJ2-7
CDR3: ASSPFYGTGVHEQY

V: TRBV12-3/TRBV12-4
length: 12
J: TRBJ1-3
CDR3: VLPRPGSGNTVY

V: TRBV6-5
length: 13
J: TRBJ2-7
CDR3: ASSWSRTSHYEQY

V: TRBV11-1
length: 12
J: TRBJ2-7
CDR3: TSSSYRQAHERY

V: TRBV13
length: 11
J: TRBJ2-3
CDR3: ASSLSVVGTQY

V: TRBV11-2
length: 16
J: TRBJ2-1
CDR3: VNSLAANGSTSYKEQF

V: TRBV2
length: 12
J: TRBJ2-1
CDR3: ASKGGMGNNEQF

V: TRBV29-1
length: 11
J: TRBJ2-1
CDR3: SAKMREGGEQF